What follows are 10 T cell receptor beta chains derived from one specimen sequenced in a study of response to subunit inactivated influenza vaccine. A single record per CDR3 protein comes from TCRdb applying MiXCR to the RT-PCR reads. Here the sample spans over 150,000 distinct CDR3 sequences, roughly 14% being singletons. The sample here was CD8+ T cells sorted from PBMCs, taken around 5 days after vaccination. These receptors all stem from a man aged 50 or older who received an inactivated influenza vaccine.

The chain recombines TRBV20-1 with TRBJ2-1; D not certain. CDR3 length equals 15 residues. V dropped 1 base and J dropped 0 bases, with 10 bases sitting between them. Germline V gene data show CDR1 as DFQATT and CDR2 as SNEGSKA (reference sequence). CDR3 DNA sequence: TGCAGTGCTAGAGGGGCTCGCAGCTCCTACAATGAGCAGTTCTTC. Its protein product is CSARGARSSYNEQFF.

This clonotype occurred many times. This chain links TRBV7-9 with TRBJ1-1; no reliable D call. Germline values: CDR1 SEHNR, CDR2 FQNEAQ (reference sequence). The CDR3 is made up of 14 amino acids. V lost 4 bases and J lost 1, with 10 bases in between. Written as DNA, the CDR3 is TGTGCCAGCAGCTCGGATCGAGGGAACACTGAAGCTTTCTTT. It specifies CASSSDRGNTEAFF.

The DNA for the CDR3 is TGTGCCAGCAGTGAAGACTACGGGGGCAACGAGCAGTACTTC. Protein sequence: CASSEDYGGNEQYF. J is TRBJ2-7 and V is TRBV6-1; TRBD1 or TRBD2 may be the D gene (6 bases each). Germline V CDR1 and CDR2: MNHNS, SASEGT. The V end lost 1 base, the J end lost 5 bases, and 12 bases lay between the germline ends. This CDR3 has 14 amino acids.

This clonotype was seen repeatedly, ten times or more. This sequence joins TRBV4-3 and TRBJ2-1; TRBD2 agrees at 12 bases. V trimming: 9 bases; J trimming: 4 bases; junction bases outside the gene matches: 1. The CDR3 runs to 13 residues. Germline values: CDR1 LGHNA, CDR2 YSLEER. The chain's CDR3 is CASGTSGYNEQFF. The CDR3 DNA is TGCGCCAGTGGGACTAGCGGGTACAATGAGCAGTTCTTC.

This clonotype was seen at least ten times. The CDR3 spells CASTLQTTGVDYEQYF. CDR3 DNA: TGTGCCAGCACCCTCCAAACAACGGGGGTTGACTACGAGCAGTACTTC. The V call is TRBV5-6, the J call TRBJ2-7; maybe TRBD2 (6 bases). CDR1 is SGHDT, CDR2 YYEEEE, per germline. The CDR3 has 16 residues. Trimming pared 6 bases from V and 3 bases from J, leaving 22 bases between.

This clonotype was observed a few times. The CDR3 loop reads CASSQDQGGQSNQPQHF. DNA of the CDR3: TGTGCCAGCAGCCAAGATCAAGGTGGGCAGAGCAATCAGCCCCAGCATTTT. The chain recombines TRBV4-2 with TRBJ1-5; D is unclear. There are 17 residues in the CDR3. V was shortened by 0 bases and J by 1 base, with 13 bases between the two germline ends. Germline CDR1 LGHNA, CDR2 YNFKEQ.

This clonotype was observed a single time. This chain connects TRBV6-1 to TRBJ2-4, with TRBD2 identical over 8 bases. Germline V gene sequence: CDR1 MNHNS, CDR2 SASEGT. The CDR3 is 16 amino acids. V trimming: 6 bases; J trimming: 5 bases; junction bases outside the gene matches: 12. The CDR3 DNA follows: TGTGCCAGCAGGACCCCGGGTCGGGGGGGGGAAAACATTCAGTACTTC. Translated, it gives CASRTPGRGGENIQYF.

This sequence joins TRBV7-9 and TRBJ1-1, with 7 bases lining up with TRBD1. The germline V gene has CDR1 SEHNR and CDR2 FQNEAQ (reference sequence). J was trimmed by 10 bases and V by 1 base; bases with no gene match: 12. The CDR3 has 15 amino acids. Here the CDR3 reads CASSLGGTDSGGAFF. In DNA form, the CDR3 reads TGTGCCAGCAGCTTAGGTGGGACAGACTCGGGCGGAGCTTTCTTT.

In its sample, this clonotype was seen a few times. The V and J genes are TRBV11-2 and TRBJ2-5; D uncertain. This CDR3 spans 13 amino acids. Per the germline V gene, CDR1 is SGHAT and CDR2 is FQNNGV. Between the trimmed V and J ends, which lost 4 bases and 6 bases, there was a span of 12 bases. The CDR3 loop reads CASSSVLVQTQYF. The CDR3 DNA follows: TGTGCCAGCAGCTCAGTGCTGGTCCAGACCCAGTACTTC.

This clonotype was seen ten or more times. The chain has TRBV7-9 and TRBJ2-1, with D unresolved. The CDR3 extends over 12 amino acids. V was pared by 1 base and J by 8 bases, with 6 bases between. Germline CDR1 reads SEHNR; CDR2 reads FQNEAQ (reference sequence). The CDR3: CASSLGSYEQFF. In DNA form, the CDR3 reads TGTGCCAGCAGCTTAGGGTCGTATGAGCAGTTCTTC.